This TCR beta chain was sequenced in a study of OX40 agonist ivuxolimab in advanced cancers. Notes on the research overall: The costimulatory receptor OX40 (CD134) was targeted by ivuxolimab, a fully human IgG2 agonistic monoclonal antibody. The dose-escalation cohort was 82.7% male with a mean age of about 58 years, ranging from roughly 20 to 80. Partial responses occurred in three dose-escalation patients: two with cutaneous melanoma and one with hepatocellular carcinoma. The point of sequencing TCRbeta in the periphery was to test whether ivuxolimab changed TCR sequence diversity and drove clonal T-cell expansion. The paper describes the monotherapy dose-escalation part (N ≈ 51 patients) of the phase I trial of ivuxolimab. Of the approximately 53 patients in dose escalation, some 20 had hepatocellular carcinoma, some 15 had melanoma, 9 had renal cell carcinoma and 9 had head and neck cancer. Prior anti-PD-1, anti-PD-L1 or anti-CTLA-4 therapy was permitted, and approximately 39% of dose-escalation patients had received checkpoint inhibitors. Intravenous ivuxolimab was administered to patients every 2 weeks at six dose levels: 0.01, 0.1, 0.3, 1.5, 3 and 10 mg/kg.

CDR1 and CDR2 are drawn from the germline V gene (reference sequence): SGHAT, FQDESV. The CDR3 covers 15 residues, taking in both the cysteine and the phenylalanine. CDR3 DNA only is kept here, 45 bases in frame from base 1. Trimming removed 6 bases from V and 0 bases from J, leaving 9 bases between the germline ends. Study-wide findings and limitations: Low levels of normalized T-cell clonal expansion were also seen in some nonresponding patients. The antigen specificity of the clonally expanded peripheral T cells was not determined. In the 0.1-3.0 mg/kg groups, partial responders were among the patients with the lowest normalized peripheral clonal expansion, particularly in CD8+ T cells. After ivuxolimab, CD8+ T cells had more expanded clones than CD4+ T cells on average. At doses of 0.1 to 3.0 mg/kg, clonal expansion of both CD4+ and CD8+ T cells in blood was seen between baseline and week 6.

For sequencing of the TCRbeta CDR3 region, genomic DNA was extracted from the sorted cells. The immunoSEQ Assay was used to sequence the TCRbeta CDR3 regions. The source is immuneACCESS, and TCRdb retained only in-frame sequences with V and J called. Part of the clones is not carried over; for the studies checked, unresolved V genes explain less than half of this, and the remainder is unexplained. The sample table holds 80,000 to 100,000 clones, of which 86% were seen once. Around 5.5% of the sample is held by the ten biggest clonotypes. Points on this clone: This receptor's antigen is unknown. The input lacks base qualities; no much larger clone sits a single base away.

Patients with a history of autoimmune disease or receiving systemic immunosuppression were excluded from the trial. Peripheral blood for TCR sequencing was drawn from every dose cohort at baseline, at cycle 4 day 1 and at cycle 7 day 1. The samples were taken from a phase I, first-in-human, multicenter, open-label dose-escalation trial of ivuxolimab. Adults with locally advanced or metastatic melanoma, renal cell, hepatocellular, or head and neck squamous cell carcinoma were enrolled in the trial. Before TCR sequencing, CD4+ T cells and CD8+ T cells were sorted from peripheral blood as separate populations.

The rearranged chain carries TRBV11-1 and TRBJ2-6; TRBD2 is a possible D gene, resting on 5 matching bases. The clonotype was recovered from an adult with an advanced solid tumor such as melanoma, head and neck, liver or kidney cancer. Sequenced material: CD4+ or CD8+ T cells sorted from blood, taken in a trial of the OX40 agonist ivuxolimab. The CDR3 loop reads CASRITSSGANVLTF. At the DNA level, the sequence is TGTGCCAGCAGAATAACTAGCTCTGGGGCCAACGTCCTGACTTTC.